The clone carrying this T cell receptor (beta chain) was found a few times. Its specificity is not known. The iRepertoire nested amplicon-rescue multiplex PCR amplified TCR alpha and beta CDR3s from RNA. Input was roughly 100-450 ng of tissue mRNA or PBMC total RNA. TCRdb reprocessed the multiplex PCR reads with MiXCR, giving one entry per CDR3 protein. The sample yields roughly 200,000 distinct CDR3 sequences, approximately 30% seen once. The germline V gene encodes CDR1 LNHDA and CDR2 SQIVND (reference sequence). V shed 1 base and J shed 4 bases, with 14 bases lying between them. There are 15 residues in the CDR3. These data come from a study of glioma-infiltrating T cells. Findings and limits, study-wide: Non-neoplastic patients had below-expected tissue-blood divergence, while all gliomas exceeded expectation. Very few CDR3 sequences were shared between tissue and blood.

The V gene is TRBV19, the J gene TRBJ2-7; D not certain. The receptor was isolated from a human donor with low-grade glioma or glioblastoma, undergoing nonglioma brain surgery, or in good health (not recorded which). Sequences were obtained from glioma tissue, nonneoplastic brain tissue, or PBMCs (not recorded which). The CDR3 is CASSIGTPEAYEQYF. In nucleotides, the CDR3 is TGTGCCAGTAGTATAGGGACGCCTGAGGCTTACGAGCAGTACTTC. The full variable domain, rest sourced from reference TRBV19 and TRBJ2-7, is DGGITQSPKYLFRKEGQNVTLSCEQNLNHDAMYWYRQDPGQGLRLIYYSQIVNDFQKGDIAEGYSVSREKKESFPLTVTSAQKNPTAFYLCASSIGTPEAYEQYFGPGTRLTVT.